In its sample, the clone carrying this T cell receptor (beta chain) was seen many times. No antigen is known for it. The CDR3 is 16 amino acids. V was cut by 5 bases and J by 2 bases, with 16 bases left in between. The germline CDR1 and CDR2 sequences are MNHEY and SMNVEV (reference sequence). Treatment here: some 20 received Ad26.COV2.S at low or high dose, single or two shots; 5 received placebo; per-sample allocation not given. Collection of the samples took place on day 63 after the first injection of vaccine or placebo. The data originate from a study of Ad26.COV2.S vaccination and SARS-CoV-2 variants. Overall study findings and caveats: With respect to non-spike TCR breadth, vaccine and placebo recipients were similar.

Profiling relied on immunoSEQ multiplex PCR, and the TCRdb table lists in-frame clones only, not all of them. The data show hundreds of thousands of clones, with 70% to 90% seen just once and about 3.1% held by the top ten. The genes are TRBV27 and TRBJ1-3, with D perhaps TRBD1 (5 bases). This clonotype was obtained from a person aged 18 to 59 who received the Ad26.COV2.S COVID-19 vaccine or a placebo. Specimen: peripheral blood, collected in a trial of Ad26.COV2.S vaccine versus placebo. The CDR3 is CASSPLGRGAGNTIYF. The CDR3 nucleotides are TGTGCCAGCAGTCCACTCGGACGGGGGGCTGGAAACACCATATATTTT.